This T cell receptor beta chain emerged from a study of blood T cell repertoires in COVID-19 (dated by TCRdb to 2020 to 2022). Background on the whole study: Samples covering the acute and convalescent phases of COVID-19 were provided by collaborators in the United States, Italy and Spain. The prospective study material was composed of cDNA or gDNA derived from T cells, B-cell-depleted T cells, or PBMCs. The dataset comprised deeply sampled blood TCRbeta repertoires from subjects exposed to, actively infected with, or recovered from COVID-19. The repertoires were released in a freely available public database intended as a resource for research on the immune response to SARS-CoV-2. The samples were drawn from the first 160 participants of the ongoing ImmuneRACE study and from 950 to 1,500 subjects provided by 6 global collaborators. A de-identified subject ID, COVID-19 status, age in years and sex were almost always included in the sample metadata. Where HLA class I and class II types were available, the types were taken from metadata supplied by the sample provider, not from assay-based typing. What the authors observed across the whole study: The quantity of clinical and demographic metadata differed by source and by participant and was supplied without curation.

This clone was detected a few times. Its recognized antigen is unknown. No clone much larger than this one lies a single base away; base qualities are absent. TCRbeta CDR3 regions were amplified from genomic DNA using the immunoSEQ Assay, a bias-controlled multiplex PCR. The authors' analysis ran thus. The number of nucleated cells in each sample was estimated from the amplification of reference gene primers within the assay. Sequence reads were collapsed and filtered to measure the absolute abundance of every unique TCRbeta CDR3 rearrangement. For each sample, productive Simpson clonality was calculated as the square root of Simpson's diversity index across productive rearrangements. TCRdb stores this immuneACCESS table with in-frame sequences only. Part of the clones is absent; in the studies checked, under half of the shortfall reflects unresolved V genes, and no reason is known for the rest. The V and J calls and clone size are taken from that table; D and trimming were inferred from the DNA. This sample comprises 130,000 to 150,000 clones, more than 70% of them detected only once. The ten largest account for over 9.5% of the sample.

Whole blood was collected in K2EDTA tubes by collaborating institutions according to the institutions' own protocols. For TCRbeta analysis, collaborators shipped samples in one of three forms: frozen whole blood, isolated PBMCs, or DNA extracted from either of those sample types. Via the germline V gene (reference sequence), CDR1 is LNHDA and CDR2 SQIVND. V sheds 6 bases and J sheds 1 base, leaving 13 bases between their ends. The CDR3 numbers 15 residues from cysteine through phenylalanine. The sequence is cut down to CDR3 DNA, 45 bases in frame from base 1. The source is a man aged 45-60 years with active or convalescent COVID-19. The chain is encoded by TRBV19 joined to TRBJ1-5; TRBD1 could be the D gene, as 6 bases match. Sequencing input: peripheral blood. The CDR3 reads CASRITGLSNQPQHF. The nucleotides are TGTGCCAGTAGGATTACAGGGTTGAGCAATCAGCCCCAGCATTTT.